This T cell receptor (beta chain) was identified in a study of OX40 agonist ivuxolimab in advanced cancers. Looking at the study overall: Mean age around 60 years, range about 20 to 79; just over 80% male.

Findings and limits, study-wide: Dose levels from 0.1 to 3.0 mg/kg saw CD4+ and CD8+ blood T cells expand clonally by week 6.

Comment on this clone: The antigen is not known.

The protocol was immunoSEQ multiplex PCR, while the TCRdb copy is restricted to in-frame clones and leaves out a portion. Here the sample spans about 67,000 clones, roughly 85% being singletons. This CDR3 has 13 amino acids. The V end was cut by 1 base, the J end by 1 base, with 7 bases between. Germline loops: CDR1 GTSNPN, CDR2 SVGIG (reference sequence). The TCR sequence derives from an adult with an advanced solid tumor such as melanoma, head and neck, liver or kidney cancer. Sequenced material: CD4+ or CD8+ T cells sorted from blood, taken in a trial of the OX40 agonist ivuxolimab. The rearrangement joins TRBV30 to TRBJ1-1; the D gene is possibly TRBD1 (6 bases). CDR3 sequence: CAWSGGQNTEAFF. The CDR3 coding sequence is TGTGCCTGGAGTGGGGGACAGAACACTGAAGCTTTCTTT.